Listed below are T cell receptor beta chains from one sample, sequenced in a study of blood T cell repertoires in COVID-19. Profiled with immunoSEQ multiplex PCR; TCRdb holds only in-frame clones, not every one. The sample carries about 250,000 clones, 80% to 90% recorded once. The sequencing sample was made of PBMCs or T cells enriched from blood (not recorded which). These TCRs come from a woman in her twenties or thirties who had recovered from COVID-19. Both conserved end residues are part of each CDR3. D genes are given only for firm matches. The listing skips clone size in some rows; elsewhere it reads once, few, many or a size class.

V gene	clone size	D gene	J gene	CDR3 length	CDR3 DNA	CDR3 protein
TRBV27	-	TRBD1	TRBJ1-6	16	TGTGCCAGCAGGGGGGCGGGACAGCTCTATAATTCACCCCTCCACTTT	CASRGAGQLYNSPLHF
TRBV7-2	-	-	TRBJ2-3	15	TGTGCCAGCAGCTTTTTGAGTATTAGCACAGATACGCAGTATTTT	CASSFLSISTDTQYF
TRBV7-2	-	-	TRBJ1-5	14	TGTGCCAGCAGCTTAGTGGCAGGGGATCAGCCCCAGCATTTT	CASSLVAGDQPQHF
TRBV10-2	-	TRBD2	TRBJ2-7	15	TGCGCCAGCAGTGAGTCTGCGGGGGGGCGCTACGAGCAGTACTTC	CASSESAGGRYEQYF
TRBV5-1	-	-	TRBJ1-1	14	TGCGCCAGCAGCTTGGGGTTGGCAGGGGAGAGGGCTTTCTTT	CASSLGLAGERAFF
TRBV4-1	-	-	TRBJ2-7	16	TGCGCCAGCAGCCAAGAAGACAGGCCGAGCTCCTACGAGCAGTACTTC	CASSQEDRPSSYEQYF
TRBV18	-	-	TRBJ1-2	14	TGTGCCAGCTCCATACAGGGAACCTTCTATGGCTACACCTTC	CASSIQGTFYGYTF
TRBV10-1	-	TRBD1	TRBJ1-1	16	TGCGCCAGCAGACCCGGACAGGGTTCCATGAACACTGAAGCTTTCTTT	CASRPGQGSMNTEAFF
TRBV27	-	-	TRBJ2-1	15	TGTGCCAGCAGTTTAGGAGGACAGTTATACAATGAGCAGTTCTTC	CASSLGGQLYNEQFF
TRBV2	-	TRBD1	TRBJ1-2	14	TGTGCCAGCAGTGAAACAGGGGGTTTCTATGGCTACACCTTC	CASSETGGFYGYTF
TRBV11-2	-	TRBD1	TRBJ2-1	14	TGTGCCAGCAGCTCAAGGACAGGGGATCGCGAGCAGTTCTTC	CASSSRTGDREQFF
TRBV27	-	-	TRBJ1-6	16	TGTGCCAGCACCCTTTATGGGGGCAGGGGCCGTTCACCCCTCCACTTT	CASTLYGGRGRSPLHF
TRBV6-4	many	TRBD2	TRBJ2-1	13	TGTGCCAGCAGTGACGGGACTAGCAATGAGCAGTTCTTC	CASSDGTSNEQFF
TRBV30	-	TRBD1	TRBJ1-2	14	TGTGCCTGGAGAAGGGGGGACAGCCTCTATGGCTACACCTTC	CAWRRGDSLYGYTF
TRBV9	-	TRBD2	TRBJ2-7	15	TGTGCCAGCAGCGTAGAGAGCGGGAGGGTTTCCGAGCAGTACTTC	CASSVESGRVSEQYF
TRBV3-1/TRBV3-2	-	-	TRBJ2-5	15	TGTGCCAGCAGCCAAGTACCAGGTCCGGCTGGAACCCAGTACTTC	CASSQVPGPAGTQYF
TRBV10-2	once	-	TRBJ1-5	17	TGCGCCAGCAGTGAGTATGACAGACCCTCGGGTAGGCAGCCCCAGCATTTT	CASSEYDRPSGRQPQHF
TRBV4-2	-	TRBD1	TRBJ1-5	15	TGTGCCAGCAGCCAAGCGGACAGGATCAATCAGCCCCAGCATTTT	CASSQADRINQPQHF
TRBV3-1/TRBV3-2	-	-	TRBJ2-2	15	TGTGCCAGCAGCCAAGCAGGGTCTACTGCCGGGGAGCTGTTTTTT	CASSQAGSTAGELFF
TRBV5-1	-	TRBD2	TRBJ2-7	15	TGCGCCAGCAGCTTGCAACGCGGGGGGGGGTACGAGCAGTACTTC	CASSLQRGGGYEQYF
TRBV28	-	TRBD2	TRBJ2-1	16	TGTGCCAGCAGGACTAGCGGGACCAGCTCCTACAATGAGCAGTTCTTC	CASRTSGTSSYNEQFF
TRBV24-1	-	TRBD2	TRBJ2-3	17	TGTGCCACCAGTGAGTCGACTAGCGGGAGGGCCTGGGATACGCAGTATTTT	CATSESTSGRAWDTQYF
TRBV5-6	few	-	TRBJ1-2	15	TGTGCCAGCAGCTTGGTTTCGGGATTCAACTATGGCTACACCTTC	CASSLVSGFNYGYTF
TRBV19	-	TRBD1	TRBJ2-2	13	TGTGCCAGTAGGGAACAGGGGGCCGGGGAGCTGTTTTTT	CASREQGAGELFF
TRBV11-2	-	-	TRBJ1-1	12	TGTGCCAGCAGCTTACGGGGGACTGAAGCTTTCTTT	CASSLRGTEAFF
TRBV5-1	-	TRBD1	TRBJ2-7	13	TGCGCCAGCAGCCCGGGACAGGTCTACGAGCAGTACTTC	CASSPGQVYEQYF
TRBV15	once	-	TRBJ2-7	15	TGTGCCACCAGCAGAGATGGCGGGGGCACCTACGAGCAGTACTTC	CATSRDGGGTYEQYF
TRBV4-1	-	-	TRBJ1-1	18	TGCGCCAGCAGCCAAGACCACCTGGGGACTATTCGGAGTGGTGAAGCTTTCTTT	CASSQDHLGTIRSGEAFF
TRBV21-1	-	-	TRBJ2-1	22	TGTGCCAGCAGCAAAGAGAGGTACTGGCCCCCCCTACTAGCGGGAGTCTACAATGAGCAGTTCTTC	CASSKERYWPPLLAGVYNEQFF
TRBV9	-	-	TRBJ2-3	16	TGTGCCAGCAGCGTAGTCCCAGCGGTGGGCACAGATACGCAGTATTTT	CASSVVPAVGTDTQYF
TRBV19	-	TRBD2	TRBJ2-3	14	TGTGCCAGCAAACGACTAGCGGACACAGATACGCAGTATTTT	CASKRLADTDTQYF
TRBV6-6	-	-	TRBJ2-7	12	TGTGCCAGCAGTTACTCGAGTCGCGAGCAGTACTTC	CASSYSSREQYF
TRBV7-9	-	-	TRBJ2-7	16	TGTGCCAGCAGCTTAGGAGGGTCCCCAACCTCCTACGAGCAGTACTTC	CASSLGGSPTSYEQYF
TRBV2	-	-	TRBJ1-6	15	TGTGCCAGCAGTAACGACAGTCCCTATAATTCACCCCTCCACTTT	CASSNDSPYNSPLHF
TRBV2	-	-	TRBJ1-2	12	TGTGCCAGCAGAACCGGGGTTAGGGGCTACACCTTC	CASRTGVRGYTF
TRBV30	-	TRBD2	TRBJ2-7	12	TGTGCCTGGAGTTTGGGAGGGGTCGAGCAGTACTTC	CAWSLGGVEQYF
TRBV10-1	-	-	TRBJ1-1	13	TGCGCCAGCAGACAGGGTCTGAACACTGAAGCTTTCTTT	CASRQGLNTEAFF
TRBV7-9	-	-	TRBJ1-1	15	TGTGCCAGCAGCTACTACAGGGTTATGAACACTGAAGCTTTCTTT	CASSYYRVMNTEAFF
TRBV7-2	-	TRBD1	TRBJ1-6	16	TGTGCCAGCAGCTTGACAGGGGGTGCAGATAATTCACCCCTCCACTTT	CASSLTGGADNSPLHF
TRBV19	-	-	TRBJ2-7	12	TGTGCCAGTAGTCTCACAGGGACGGAGCAGTACTTC	CASSLTGTEQYF
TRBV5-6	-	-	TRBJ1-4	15	TGTGCCAGCAGCCTGGCTCCCAGGGTTTATGAAAAACTGTTTTTT	CASSLAPRVYEKLFF
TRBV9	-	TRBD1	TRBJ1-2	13	TGTGCCAGCAGCGCCAGACAGGGCCACGGCTACACCTTC	CASSARQGHGYTF
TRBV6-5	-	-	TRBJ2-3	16	TGTGCCAGCAGTTACTCGGACACCTCTAGCACAGATACGCAGTATTTT	CASSYSDTSSTDTQYF
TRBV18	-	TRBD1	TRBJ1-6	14	TGTGCCAGCTCCGCCGGGACAGATAATTCACCCCTCCACTTT	CASSAGTDNSPLHF
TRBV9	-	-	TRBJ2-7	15	TGTGCCAGCAGCGTAGGTCCTGGGCTCAACTACGAGCAGTACTTC	CASSVGPGLNYEQYF
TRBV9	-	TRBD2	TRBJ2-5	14	TGTGCCAGCAGCGTATCAAGCGGGAGAGAGACCCAGTACTTC	CASSVSSGRETQYF
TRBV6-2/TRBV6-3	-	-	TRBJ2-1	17	TGTGCCAGCAGTTATAGAGCCAGGCGAGGGCCTTACAATGAGCAGTTCTTC	CASSYRARRGPYNEQFF
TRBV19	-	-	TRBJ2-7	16	TGTGCCAGTAGTAGAGGAACAGGGCAAGGCTCCTACGAGCAGTACTTC	CASSRGTGQGSYEQYF
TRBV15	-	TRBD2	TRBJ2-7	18	TGTGCCACCAGCAGAGACCCTTTTGGACTAGCGGGAACCTACGAGCAGTACTTC	CATSRDPFGLAGTYEQYF
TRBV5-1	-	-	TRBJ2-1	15	TGCGCCAGCAGCTTGGGGGAGACGCCCTACAATGAGCAGTTCTTC	CASSLGETPYNEQFF
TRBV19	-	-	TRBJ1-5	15	TGTGCCAGTGTTTCAGGGCGGATGAGCAATCAGCCCCAGCATTTT	CASVSGRMSNQPQHF
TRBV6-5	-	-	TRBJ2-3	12	TGTGCCAGCAGTACAAGGGGGGATACGCAGTATTTT	CASSTRGDTQYF
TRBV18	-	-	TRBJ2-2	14	TGTGCCAGCTCACCTTCAGCGAACACCGGGGAGCTGTTTTTT	CASSPSANTGELFF
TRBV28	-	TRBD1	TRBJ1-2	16	TGTGCCAGCAGTCTTACTCGACAGGGGTGGTACTATGGCTACACCTTC	CASSLTRQGWYYGYTF
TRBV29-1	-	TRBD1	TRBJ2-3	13	TGCAGCGTAACAGGGGTTCCCACAGATACGCAGTATTTT	CSVTGVPTDTQYF
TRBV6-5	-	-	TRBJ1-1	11	TGTGCCAGCAGATCAGGTACTGAAGCTTTCTTT	CASRSGTEAFF